This T cell receptor (beta chain) was retrieved from a study of vaccination and CD4 T cells after COVID-19. As for the study in general: A vaccine, either BNT162b2 or mRNA-1273, was given to participants in two doses. Researchers treated cells with overlapping spike peptides taken from SARS-CoV-2, HCoV-NL63, HCoV-OC43 and HCoV-229E. Whole-study results and caveats: Convalescent patients had a median roughly 86% of post-vaccine SARS-CoV-2-reactive clones that were detected only after vaccination, not before it.

As to treatment: approximately 11-day PBMC culture with coronavirus spike peptide pools or control peptides (ViraFEST assay). These CD4+ T cells came from an unexposed donor, sampled before the COVID-19 pandemic (2011-2018). Using peptide pools, antigen-specific T cells were expanded in ViraFEST before TCRs were sequenced. The germline V and J ends were trimmed by 3 bases and 4 bases, with 7 bases remaining between them. Germline V gene lookup returns CDR1 SGHAT and CDR2 FQNNGV. This CDR3 spans 13 amino acids. The Oncomine TCR Beta short-read assay was what sequenced the DNA obtained from cultured CD4+ T cells. Each CDR3 protein is one row after TCRdb ran MiXCR on the PCR reads. Of over 7,000 distinct CDR3 sequences listed, 35% are singletons. Details on this clonotype: The target antigen is unknown.

The chain uses TRBV11-2 and TRBJ1-3; D remains unclear. Sequencing was done on a sample of CD4+ T cells from blood, cultured in vitro. This TCR was sampled from a human donor in good health. The CDR3 DNA sequence: TGTGCCAGCAGCTTGACGGACGGAAACACCATATATTTT. It yields the protein CASSLTDGNTIYF.